The 18 T cell receptor beta chains below were found in one sample sequenced in a study of cytomegalovirus exposure and HLA in healthy donors. The method was immunoSEQ multiplex PCR; TCRdb's version includes in-frame clones alone and lacks a portion of them. The sample yields about 330,000 clones, roughly 87% seen once. Material for sequencing was PBMCs. Receptors originate from a woman aged 25 to 39 in good health and CMV-seropositive.

The rearrangement links TRBV27 to TRBJ2-1; 10 nucleotides align to TRBD2. The CDR3 consists of 15 residues. V shed 2 bases, J shed 8 bases, and the junction held 6 bases outside the gene matches. Looked up from germline, CDR1 is MNHEY and CDR2 is SMNVEV (reference sequence). The CDR3 loop reads CASSLITSGKDEQFF. DNA of the CDR3: TGTGCCAGCAGTTTAATCACTAGCGGGAAGGATGAGCAGTTCTTC.

The V call is TRBV5-1, the J call TRBJ1-6; TRBD1 agrees at 8 bases. The CDR3 covers 17 residues. The junction had 11 bases not matched to a gene; V was cut back by 0 bases and J by 9 bases. CDR1 is SGHRS and CDR2 is YFSETQ in the germline V gene. The CDR3 loop is CASSLGLSGQDASPLHF. The CDR3, as DNA: TGCGCCAGCAGCTTGGGGCTGTCGGGACAGGATGCTTCACCCCTCCACTTT.

V usage is TRBV30 and J usage is TRBJ2-1, with no clear D. Germline loops: CDR1 GTSNPN, CDR2 SVGIG (reference sequence). V was pared by 0 bases and J by 6 bases, with 9 bases between. The CDR3 is 13 residues long. The CDR3 sequence is CAWSVQRANEQFF. CDR3 nucleotides: TGTGCCTGGAGTGTACAAAGGGCCAATGAGCAGTTCTTC. Full variable domain (missing parts from reference TRBV30 and TRBJ2-1): SQTIHQWPATLVQPVGSPLSLECTVEGTSNPNLYWYRQAAGRGLQLLFYSVGIGQISSEVPQNLSASRPQDRQFILSSKKLLLSDSGFYLCAWSVQRANEQFFGPGTRLTVL.

In this sample, this clone turned up once. This sequence joins TRBV7-7 and TRBJ1-1; no reliable D call. The CDR3 is made up of 15 amino acids. V was cut by 4 bases and J by 0 bases, with 12 bases left in between. Germline values: CDR1 SSHAT, CDR2 FNYEAQ (reference sequence). CDR3 sequence reads: CASSSADGMNTEAFF. Written as DNA, the CDR3 is TGTGCCAGCAGCTCGGCCGACGGGATGAACACTGAAGCTTTCTTT. Together with reference TRBV7-7 and TRBJ1-1, the CDR3 gives the full variable domain: GAGVSQSPRYKVTKRGQDVTLRCDPISSHATLYWYQQALGQGPEFLTYFNYEAQPDKSGLPSDRFSAERPEGSISTLTIQRTEQRDSAMYRCASSSADGMNTEAFFGQGTRLTVV.

The chain joins TRBV29-1 to TRBJ2-3, with D tentatively TRBD1 (6 bases). Germline CDR1 reads SQVTM; CDR2 reads ANQGSEA. Trimming removed 5 bases at V and 4 bases at J, with 10 bases between. The CDR3 covers 12 residues. For the CDR3, the DNA is TGCAGCGTTCGGACAGATCCAGATACGCAGTATTTT. This translates into CSVRTDPDTQYF.

This chain links TRBV9 with TRBJ1-2; TRBD1 matches 8 bases. CDR1 is SGDLS, CDR2 YYNGEE, per germline. The CDR3 contains 14 residues. With V trimmed by 0 bases and J by 8 bases, 6 bases remained unmatched. The CDR3 bases are TGTGCCAGCAGCGTAGTAGGACAGGGTGAGGGCTACACCTTC. This gives the protein CASSVVGQGEGYTF.

The chain links TRBV2 to TRBJ1-1, with 8 bases aligning to TRBD1. In germline, CDR1 is SNHLY, CDR2 FYNNEI. J was trimmed by 6 bases and V by 8 bases; bases with no gene match: 11. The CDR3 is 14 residues long. The CDR3 DNA follows: TGTGCCAGCGGACTAATCGACAGGGGCGCTGAAGCTTTCTTT. This encodes CASGLIDRGAEAFF.

This clone was observed at least ten times. The rearrangement joins TRBV15 to TRBJ2-1; 7 bases fit TRBD2. The length of the CDR3 is 13 residues. Germline V gives CDR1 LNHNV, CDR2 YYDKDF (reference sequence). Germline trimming cut 5 bases from V and 10 bases from J; bases unmatched to any gene: 8. Written as DNA, the CDR3 is TGTGCCACCAGCCCTACGGCGGGGGAGGAGCAGTTCTTC. Translated, it gives CATSPTAGEEQFF.

This rearrangement joins TRBV28 to TRBJ1-3, with 7 bases that match TRBD1. J was trimmed by 0 bases and V by 4 bases; bases with no gene match: 3. In germline, CDR1 is MDHEN, CDR2 SYDVKM. The CDR3 has 15 residues. CDR3 in DNA: TGTGCCAGCAGTTGGAGGGACAGCTCTGGAAACACCATATATTTT. The encoded protein is CASSWRDSSGNTIYF.

The chain combines TRBV30 with TRBJ2-3; a weak D match, TRBD1 (5 bases). The germline V gene has CDR1 GTSNPN and CDR2 SVGIG (reference sequence). With 0 bases removed from V and 0 bases from J, the gap between germline ends came to 10 bases. The length of the CDR3 is 15 residues. Here the CDR3 reads CAWSVKGISTDTQYF. CDR3 DNA: TGTGCCTGGAGTGTAAAGGGGATCAGCACAGATACGCAGTATTTT. Full variable domain (outside the CDR3, taken from reference TRBV30 and TRBJ2-3): SQTIHQWPATLVQPVGSPLSLECTVEGTSNPNLYWYRQAAGRGLQLLFYSVGIGQISSEVPQNLSASRPQDRQFILSSKKLLLSDSGFYLCAWSVKGISTDTQYFGPGTRLTVL.

J is TRBJ1-5 and V is TRBV4-3; maybe TRBD1 (5 bases). Germline V gives CDR1 LGHNA, CDR2 YSLEER. The germline V and J ends were trimmed by 6 bases and 6 bases, with 21 bases remaining between them. CDR3 length: 16 amino acids. The CDR3 region is CASSPKTGQGFQPQHF. The CDR3 DNA reads TGCGCCAGCAGTCCAAAGACGGGGCAGGGATTTCAGCCCCAGCATTTT.

The V gene is TRBV30, the J gene TRBJ2-7, with D hard to call. The CDR3 totals 13 residues. The germline V gene encodes CDR1 GTSNPN and CDR2 SVGIG (reference sequence). With 3 bases removed from V and 6 bases from J, the gap between germline ends came to 15 bases. The CDR3: CAWSTLSLSEQYF. In nucleotides, the CDR3 is TGTGCCTGGAGCACCCTTTCCTTGTCCGAGCAGTACTTC.

The chain employs TRBV28 and TRBJ2-3; D is unclear. Germline V gene sequence: CDR1 MDHEN, CDR2 SYDVKM. The V end lost 7 bases, the J end lost 1 base, and 15 bases lay between the germline ends. The CDR3 consists of 15 residues. Written as DNA, the CDR3 is TGTGCCAGCACCGATCCGGGTGGGGGCACAGATACGCAGTATTTT. This encodes CASTDPGGGTDTQYF.

The CDR3 DNA is TGTGCCAGCACACCCGGAGGCAGGACCACCTACGAGCAGTACTTC. Its translation: CASTPGGRTTYEQYF. This chain uses TRBV6-6 with TRBJ2-7, with a weak D call TRBD2 (5 bases). The CDR3 totals 15 residues. V dropped 7 bases and J dropped 2 bases, with 18 bases sitting between them. Looked up from germline, CDR1 is MNHNY and CDR2 is SVGAGI (reference sequence).

The V call is TRBV2, the J call TRBJ2-5; TRBD2 aligns across 8 bases. This CDR3 spans 13 amino acids. Trimming took 2 bases from V and 5 from J; bases not matched to a gene: 1. CDR1 SNHLY and CDR2 FYNNEI come from the germline V gene. The CDR3 nucleotides are TGTGCCAGCAGTGAACGGGAGGGTGAGACCCAGTACTTC. As protein: CASSEREGETQYF.

This rearrangement joins TRBV28 to TRBJ1-1; 10 bases align to TRBD1. This CDR3 has 15 residues. V lost 3 bases, J lost 3 bases, and 4 bases stayed unmatched. Germline assignment: CDR1 MDHEN and CDR2 SYDVKM. The CDR3 here is CASSFRDRGDTEAFF. In DNA, the CDR3 is TGTGCCAGCAGTTTCCGGGACAGGGGAGACACTGAAGCTTTCTTT.

J is TRBJ1-1 and V is TRBV29-1; D unresolved. This CDR3 has 10 residues. V was shortened by 4 bases and J by 10 bases, with 10 bases between the two germline ends. Germline CDR1 is SQVTM and CDR2 is ANQGSEA. The CDR3 bases are TGCAGCGTTGGGGTTAAGACAGCTTTCTTT. Its translation is CSVGVKTAFF.

V and J are TRBV7-3 and TRBJ2-2, with 7 bases aligning to TRBD2. The CDR3 consists of 16 residues. V shed 1 base, J shed 7 bases, and the junction held 9 bases outside the gene matches. The germline V gene has CDR1 SGHTA and CDR2 FQGTGA. CDR3 in DNA: TGTGCCAGCAGCTTAATGAGTGGGGCTAGCGGCGGGGAGCTGTTTTTT. Translated: CASSLMSGASGGELFF.